This T cell receptor (beta chain) was sequenced for a study of PD-L1 blockade in urothelial cancer. Time point noted: pretreatment peripheral blood. Sequencing was performed with immunoSEQ multiplex PCR; in TCRdb, only in-frame clones are kept and a portion is missing. The sample shows roughly 50,000 clones, approximately 90% of them seen only once. The CDR3 contains 15 residues. Germline assignment: CDR1 MNHEY and CDR2 SVGAGI. J lost 1 base, V lost 4 bases, and 3 bases had no gene match. Sequenced here: PBMCs, sampled around atezolizumab (anti-PD-L1) treatment. The receptor was derived from a woman in her sixties or seventies with urothelial cancer. V gene TRBV6-5 combines with J gene TRBJ2-7, with TRBD2 identical over 11 bases. CDR3 sequence: CASSSLAGGSYEQYF. CDR3 nucleotides: TGTGCCAGCAGTTCCCTAGCGGGAGGATCCTACGAGCAGTACTTC.